A selection of T cell receptor beta chains follows, all from one sample in a study of early T cells in non-severe SARS-CoV-2 infection. TCRdb called the 5' RACE reads again in MiXCR, with one record for every CDR3 protein. The data contain 65,000 to 85,000 distinct CDR3 sequences, 15% to 18% of them singletons. The material sequenced was whole blood. All receptors derive from an adult who was a healthcare worker with PCR-confirmed SARS-CoV-2 infection or an uninfected control (not recorded which). Each CDR3 is given without its conserved first and last residue.

V gene	CDR3 protein
TRBV2	ASRATSQETQH
TRBV4-2	ASSQSPGSEQY
TRBV12-3/TRBV12-4	ASSRAGEVDYGYT
TRBV25-1	ASGLAGTYEQY
TRBV7-2	ASSFQRGYDNEQF
TRBV10-3	AISDTSSYNEQF
TRBV7-2	ASSLGAVSTDTQY
TRBV10-3	ATEEEGRTDTQY
TRBV6-5	ASIEGWGHSPSYT
TRBV12-3/TRBV12-4	ASSLTGNPYEQY
TRBV20-1	SARFLDASYEQY
TRBV11-2	ASSPSWDPSSGNTIY
TRBV27	ASSLSRGLAGGLSSYNEQF
TRBV20-1	SARGPEVEAF
TRBV6-6	ASIRGNSPLH
TRBV11-3	ASSLRGTGGNEQF
TRBV15	ATSRETASTPPSEAF
TRBV5-1	ASSRDRVYEQY
TRBV18	ASSPDGVRYEQY
TRBV9	ASSEHHEQY
TRBV5-1	ASSSPGGAQSSYNEQF
TRBV27	ASSLDGINYGYT
TRBV11-2	ASSLDLIEAF
TRBV12-3/TRBV12-4	ASSSQTSNSPLH
TRBV28	ASRNPRGSDTQY
TRBV20-1	SAREGDRHYGYT
TRBV25-1	ASGNPPLAVNTGELF
TRBV20-1	SARAGDRAASNQPQH
TRBV27	ASSLLPASGGIAKNIQY
TRBV20-1	SAVGSGRKLF
TRBV3-1	ASSPPAGRNTEAF
TRBV7-9	ASSLQLGLAPDTQY
TRBV19	ASAPGGVSYEQY
TRBV4-3	ASSQERRLFTGELF
TRBV5-1	ASRPGASYEQY
TRBV7-9	ASSLRGQATPDEKLF
TRBV4-1	ASSQDRRQIGQPQH
TRBV5-6	ASSLRHQETQY